The 10 T cell receptor beta chains in this list originate from one sample, sequenced in a study of CD8 T cells in Susac syndrome (dated by TCRdb to the late 2010s). Libraries were built with the immunoSEQ multiplex PCR assay. RNA was extracted with the RNeasy kit and roughly 0.45 to 1 ug was reverse transcribed using random hexamers. The public reads were quality trimmed at Q25 with fastp and then assembled into clones with MiXCR by TCRdb, keeping productive beta chains. Duplicate CDR3 protein sequences are folded into a single record with the most common DNA and genes. The sample table holds approximately 120,000 distinct CDR3 sequences, of which more than 85% were seen once. Less than 0.4% of the sample comes from the top ten. The source material was CD8+ T cells from PBMCs. Every receptor here comes from a human donor with multiple sclerosis.

The V call is TRBV3-1, the J call TRBJ2-1, with 7 bases that match TRBD2. Unmatched junction bases numbered 11, after V lost 0 bases and J lost 0 bases. Germline CDR1 LGHDT, CDR2 YNNKEL (reference sequence). The CDR3 contains 19 residues. The CDR3 loop reads CASSQDWDYRWGSYNEQFF. The DNA for the CDR3 is TGTGCCAGCAGCCAAGATTGGGACTACCGATGGGGCTCCTACAATGAGCAGTTCTTC.

J is TRBJ2-7 and V is TRBV2; a weak D match, TRBD2 (6 bases). The CDR3 spans 12 residues. Trimming cost V 10 bases and J 6 bases, with 16 bases left between them. Germline lookup yields CDR1 SNHLY and CDR2 FYNNEI. In DNA, the CDR3 is TGTGCCACCGCGGGGAGCAAGCGCGAGCAGTACGTC. Translation: CATAGSKREQYV.

J is TRBJ2-7 and V is TRBV4-1, with D perhaps matching TRBD2 (6 bases). Germline loops: CDR1 MGHRA, CDR2 YSYEKL. Trimming removed 4 bases at V and 6 bases at J, with 13 bases between. This CDR3 is 13 amino acids long. The CDR3 bases are TGCGCCAGCAGCCCCTCGATGGGGGGCGAGCAGTACTTC. This gives the protein CASSPSMGGEQYF.

The rearrangement uses TRBV3-1 and TRBJ1-2; 7 bases fit TRBD1. CDR1 LGHDT and CDR2 YNNKEL come from the germline V gene (reference sequence). CDR3 length: 13 amino acids. The ends lost 4 bases at V and 6 bases at J; junction bases unmatched: 5. The CDR3 DNA follows: TGTGCCAGCAGCCGCGACAGGGTTGATGGCTACACCTTC. Its protein is CASSRDRVDGYTF.

This clonotype was seen only once. This rearrangement joins TRBV9 to TRBJ2-1, with D perhaps assigned TRBD1 or TRBD2 (5 bases each). CDR3 size: 15 residues. Germline assignment: CDR1 SGDLS and CDR2 YYNGEE. V was cut by 0 bases and J by 4 bases, with 11 bases left in between. The CDR3 sequence is CASSVGGTTYNEQFF. The CDR3 DNA reads TGTGCCAGCAGCGTAGGGGGGACGACTTACAATGAGCAGTTCTTC.

CDR3 in amino acids: CATTGKAGVYGYTF. CDR3 DNA sequence: TGCGCCACCACCGGTAAGGCAGGGGTCTATGGCTACACCTTC. This chain links TRBV5-1 with TRBJ1-2; maybe TRBD1 (6 bases). CDR1 and CDR2 (germline): SGHRS, YFSETQ. With 9 bases removed from V and 4 bases from J, the gap between germline ends came to 19 bases. The CDR3 has 14 residues.

The gene calls are TRBV7-9 and TRBJ2-3; the D gene is possibly TRBD1 (5 bases). This CDR3 contains 14 residues. From germline, CDR1 is SEHNR and CDR2 FQNEAQ (reference sequence). V was pared by 4 bases and J by 6 bases, with 14 bases between. The CDR3 DNA sequence: TGTGCCAGCAGCTCTACCCACAGGTTTGATACGCAGTATTTT. This encodes CASSSTHRFDTQYF. Together with reference TRBV7-9 and TRBJ2-3, the CDR3 gives the full variable domain: DTGVSQNPRHKITKRGQNVTFRCDPISEHNRLYWYRQTLGQGPEFLTYFQNEAQLEKSRLLSDRFSAERPKGSFSTLEIQRTEQGDSAMYLCASSSTHRFDTQYFGPGTRLTVL.

This clonotype has just a few counts. V gene TRBV10-3 combines with J gene TRBJ2-7, with 8 bases identical to TRBD2. Germline-derived CDR1 and CDR2 are ENHRY and SYGVKD. This CDR3 spans 13 amino acids. V gave up 10 bases and J gave up 2 bases; unmatched junction bases: 7. CDR3 protein: CATNWGLAYEQYV. The DNA of the CDR3 is TGTGCCACCAATTGGGGACTAGCCTACGAGCAGTACGTC.

The chain carries TRBV7-8 and TRBJ2-1; D is undetermined. The CDR3 is made up of 14 amino acids. V lost 2 bases and J lost 5, with 10 bases in between. The germline gives CDR1 SGHVS, CDR2 FQNEAQ. The CDR3 loop reads CASSLLSWDNEQFF. CDR3 DNA sequence: TGTGCCAGCAGCTTACTATCGTGGGACAATGAGCAGTTCTTC.

V usage is TRBV9 and J usage is TRBJ1-5; D is perhaps TRBD1 (6 bases). This CDR3 is 12 amino acids long. Deletions cut 3 bases from V and 5 bases from J, with 6 bases between. Germline CDR1 SGDLS, CDR2 YYNGEE. CDR3 DNA: TGTGCCAGCAGCGCAGGGGATCAGCCCCAGCATTTT. Residues: CASSAGDQPQHF.